This T cell receptor beta chain stems from a study of shared clonotypes between healthy human individuals (TCRdb year 2020). In terms of the full investigation: A couple of women and a few men aged 18 to 49 years were included in the cohort. Per donor, three plates each were used for CD4 naive and CD4 memory, two for CD8 naive, and one for CD8 memory. To estimate repertoire size and how much clonotypes are shared between individuals, the study performed deep sequencing of blood TCR repertoires from roughly five healthy adults. To increase sequencing depth and limit assay-specific biases, different laboratories used diverse techniques to prepare libraries and sequence TCR repertoires. Between about 0.9 and 8.9 billion PBMCs per donor were obtained by leukapheresis. The study at large found these results: Naive subsets generally had larger estimated clonotype richness than memory subsets did. Even with the large sequencing depth, rarefaction of the sorted-subset datasets indicated that sequencing was incomplete. Based on pairwise subsampling, the degree of clonotype sharing among donors was expected to be affected by sequencing depth. Because the study included a small number of donors, the genetic and exposure-history diversity represented was limited. Compared with non-shared clonotypes, clonotypes shared by all four sorted-subset donors had higher generation probabilities. Sharing across a few donors was observed for about 4.8% of naive CD4, less than 4% of naive CD8, over 2% of memory CD4, and about 0.4% of memory CD8 clonotypes. Sampling was restricted to blood, and TCR repertoires in tissue are likely to differ from TCR repertoires in blood.

At the junction V is shortened by 3 bases and J by 6 bases, with 11 bases in between. The CDR3 contains 13 residues, cysteine and phenylalanine counted. The retained sequence is limited to the CDR3, 39 bases, with the frame set at the first base. Reading the germline V gene gives CDR1 KGHSH and CDR2 LQKENI. Healthy HIV-negative adults with no recently reported acute infections or vaccinations were included as donors. Every donor was a Caucasian adult residing in Nashville, Tennessee, USA. CD4+ T cells were enriched by magnetic negative selection; naive cells were then positively selected on CD45RA, and the negative fraction formed the memory subset. Blood was collected by leukapheresis, and PBMCs were isolated by Ficoll-Histopaque density gradient centrifugation and then cryopreserved in liquid nitrogen vapor phase. Analytical flow cytometry was used to check the purity and quantity of every magnetically sorted T cell population. Each sorted fraction had its genomic DNA isolated and then quantified by UV absorbance on a Nanodrop 2000c.

In regard to this clone: The target of this receptor is not known. Within one base of it there is no much larger clone, and no base qualities were kept.

Using the deep immunoSEQ assay, TCR CDR3 regions were amplified from genomic DNA by multiplex PCR. Genomic DNA extracted from each cell subset was distributed evenly over all wells of several immunoSEQ 96-well plates, and each plate served as one replicate. Each replicate PCR for sorted subsets received about 0.2 ug genomic DNA, equal to about 30,000 T cell genomes. Purified libraries were quantified with a Qubit 3.0 fluorometer, sized on a Bioanalyzer 2100, and re-quantified with the KAPA Library Quantification kit. Every immunoSEQ 96-well plate was sequenced on a separate single-read 150-cycle Illumina NextSeq 550 flow cell. Regarding the original processing steps: The immunoSEQ output contained only junctional sequences without quality scores, so filtering could not match that applied to full-length reads. Sequences were annotated with PyIR, a Python wrapper for IgBLAST v1.9, using IMGT germline references to assign V/J genes and CDR3. Reads were filtered out if the reads had weak V/J assignments (E-value above 1e-6), no CDR3, stop codons, out-of-frame junctions, or ambiguous translated residues. V3J clonotypes were defined by identical inferred V gene, J gene, and CDR3 amino acid sequence. The percentage overlap between two repertoires was calculated by dividing the number of shared unique clonotypes by the size of the smaller repertoire. Richness of each repertoire was evaluated using RTK rarefaction, the Chao1 estimator, and Recon v2.1 estimates of unobserved clonotypes. For all TCRbeta clonotypes obtained by the gDNA method from a few donors, generation probabilities were computed with OLGA. TCRdb provides this immuneACCESS table in a form limited to in-frame rearrangements. Some clones are lacking; in checked studies, under half of them reflect an unresolved V gene, and why the rest are absent is not known. The D gene and trimming were derived from the DNA, and the V and J assignments and clone size from that table. The sample contains some 2.3 million clones, 85% to 95% of them found a single time. About 0.41% of the sample is held by the ten biggest clonotypes.

The sample was naive CD4+ T cells from PBMCs. The cell subset or site label here, explained by the study, means: CD45RA+ positively selected. The sequence is built from TRBV18 and TRBJ1-2; a tentative D call is TRBD1 (5 bases match). This clonotype was sampled from a man aged 18-30 years in good health. Some clones in this sample may be carry-over from other donors' samples. The DNA sequence reads TGTGCCAGCTCACCGCGGGGGGAAGATGGCTACACCTTC. This translates into CASSPRGEDGYTF.